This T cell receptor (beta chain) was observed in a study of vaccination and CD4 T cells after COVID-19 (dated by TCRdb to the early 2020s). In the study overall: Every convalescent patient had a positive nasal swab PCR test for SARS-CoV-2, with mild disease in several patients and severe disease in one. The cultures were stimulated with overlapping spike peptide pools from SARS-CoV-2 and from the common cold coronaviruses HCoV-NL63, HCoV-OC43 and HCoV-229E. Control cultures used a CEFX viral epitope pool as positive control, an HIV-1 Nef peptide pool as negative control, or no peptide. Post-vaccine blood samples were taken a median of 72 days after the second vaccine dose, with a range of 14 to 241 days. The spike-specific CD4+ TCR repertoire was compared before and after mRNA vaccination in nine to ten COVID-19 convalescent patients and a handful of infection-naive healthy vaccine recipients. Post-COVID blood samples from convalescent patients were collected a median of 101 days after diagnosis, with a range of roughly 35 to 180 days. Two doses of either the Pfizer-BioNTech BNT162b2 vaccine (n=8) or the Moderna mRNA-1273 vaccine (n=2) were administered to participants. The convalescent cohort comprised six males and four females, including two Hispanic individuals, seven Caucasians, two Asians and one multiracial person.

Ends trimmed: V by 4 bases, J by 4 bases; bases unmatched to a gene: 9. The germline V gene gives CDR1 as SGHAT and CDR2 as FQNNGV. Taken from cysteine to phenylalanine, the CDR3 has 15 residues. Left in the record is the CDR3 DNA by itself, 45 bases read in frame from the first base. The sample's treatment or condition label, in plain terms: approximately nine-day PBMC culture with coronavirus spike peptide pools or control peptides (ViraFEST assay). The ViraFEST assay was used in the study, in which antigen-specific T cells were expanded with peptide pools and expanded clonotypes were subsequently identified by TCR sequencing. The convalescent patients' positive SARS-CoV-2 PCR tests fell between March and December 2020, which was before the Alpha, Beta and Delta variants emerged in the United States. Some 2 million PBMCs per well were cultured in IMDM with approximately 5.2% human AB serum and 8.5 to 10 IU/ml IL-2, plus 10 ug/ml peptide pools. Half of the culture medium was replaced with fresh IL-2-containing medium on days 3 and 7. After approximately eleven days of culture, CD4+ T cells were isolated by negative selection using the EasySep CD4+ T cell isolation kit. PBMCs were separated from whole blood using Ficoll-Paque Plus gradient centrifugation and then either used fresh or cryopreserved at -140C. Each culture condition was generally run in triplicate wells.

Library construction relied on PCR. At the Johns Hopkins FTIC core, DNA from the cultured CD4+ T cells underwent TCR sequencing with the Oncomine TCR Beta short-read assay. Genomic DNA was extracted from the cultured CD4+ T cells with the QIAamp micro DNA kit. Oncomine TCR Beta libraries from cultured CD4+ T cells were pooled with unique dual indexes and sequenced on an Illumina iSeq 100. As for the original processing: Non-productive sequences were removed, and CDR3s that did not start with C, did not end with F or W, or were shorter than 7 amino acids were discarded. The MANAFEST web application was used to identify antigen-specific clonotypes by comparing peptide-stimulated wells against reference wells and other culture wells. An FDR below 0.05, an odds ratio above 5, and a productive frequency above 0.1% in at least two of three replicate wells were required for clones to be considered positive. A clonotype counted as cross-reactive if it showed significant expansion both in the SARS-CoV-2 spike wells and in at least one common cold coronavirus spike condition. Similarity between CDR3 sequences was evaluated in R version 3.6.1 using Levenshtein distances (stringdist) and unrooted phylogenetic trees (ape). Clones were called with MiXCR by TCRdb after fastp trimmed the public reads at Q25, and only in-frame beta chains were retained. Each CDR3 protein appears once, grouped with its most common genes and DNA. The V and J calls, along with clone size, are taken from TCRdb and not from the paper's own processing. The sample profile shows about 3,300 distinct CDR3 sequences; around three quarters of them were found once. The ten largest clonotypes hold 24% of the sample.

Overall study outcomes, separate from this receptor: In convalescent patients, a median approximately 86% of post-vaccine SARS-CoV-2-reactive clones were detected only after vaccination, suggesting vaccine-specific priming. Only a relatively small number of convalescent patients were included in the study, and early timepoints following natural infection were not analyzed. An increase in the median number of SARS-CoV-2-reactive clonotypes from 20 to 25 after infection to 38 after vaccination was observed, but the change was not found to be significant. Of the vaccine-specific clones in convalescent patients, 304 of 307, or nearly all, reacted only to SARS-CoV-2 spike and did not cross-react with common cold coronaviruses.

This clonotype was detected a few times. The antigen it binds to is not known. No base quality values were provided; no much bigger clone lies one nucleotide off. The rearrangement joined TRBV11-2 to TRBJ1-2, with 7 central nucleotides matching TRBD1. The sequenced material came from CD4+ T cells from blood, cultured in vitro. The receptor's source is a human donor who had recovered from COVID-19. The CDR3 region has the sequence CASSSRQGTIYGYTF. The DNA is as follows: TGTGCCAGCAGCTCCAGACAGGGAACAATCTATGGCTACACCTTC.